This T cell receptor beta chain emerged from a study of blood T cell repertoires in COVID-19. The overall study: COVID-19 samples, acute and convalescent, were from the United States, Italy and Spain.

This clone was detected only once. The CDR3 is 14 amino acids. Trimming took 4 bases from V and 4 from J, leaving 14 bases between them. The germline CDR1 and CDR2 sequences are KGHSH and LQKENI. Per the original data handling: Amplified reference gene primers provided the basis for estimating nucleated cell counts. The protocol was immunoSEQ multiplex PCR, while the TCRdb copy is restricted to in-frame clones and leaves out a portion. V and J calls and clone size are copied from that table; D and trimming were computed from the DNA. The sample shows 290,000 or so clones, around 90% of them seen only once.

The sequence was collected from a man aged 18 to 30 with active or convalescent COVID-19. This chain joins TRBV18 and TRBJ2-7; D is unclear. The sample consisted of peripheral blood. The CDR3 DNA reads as TGTGCCAGCTCACTTATCCACGGTTCTTACGAGCAGTACTTC. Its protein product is CASSLIHGSYEQYF.